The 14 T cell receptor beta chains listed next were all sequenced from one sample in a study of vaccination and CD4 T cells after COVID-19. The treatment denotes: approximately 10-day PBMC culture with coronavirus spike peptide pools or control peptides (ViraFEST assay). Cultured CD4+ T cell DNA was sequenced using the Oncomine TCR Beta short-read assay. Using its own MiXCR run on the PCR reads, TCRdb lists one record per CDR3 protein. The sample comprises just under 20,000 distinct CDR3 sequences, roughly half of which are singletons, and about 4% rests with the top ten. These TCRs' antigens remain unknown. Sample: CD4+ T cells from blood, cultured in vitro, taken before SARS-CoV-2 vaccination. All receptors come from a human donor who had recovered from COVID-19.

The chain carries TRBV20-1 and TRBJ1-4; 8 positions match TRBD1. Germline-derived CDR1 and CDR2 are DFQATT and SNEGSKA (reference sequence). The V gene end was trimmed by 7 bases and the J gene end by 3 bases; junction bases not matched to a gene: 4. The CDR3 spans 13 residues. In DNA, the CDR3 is TGCAGTGGACAGGGGCGTTCTAATGAAAAACTGTTTTTT. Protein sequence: CSGQGRSNEKLFF.

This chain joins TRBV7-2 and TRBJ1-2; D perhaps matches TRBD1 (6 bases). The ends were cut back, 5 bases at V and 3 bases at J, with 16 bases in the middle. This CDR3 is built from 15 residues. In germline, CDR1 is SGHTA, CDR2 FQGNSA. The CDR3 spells CASSPWGPGDYGYTF. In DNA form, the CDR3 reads TGTGCCAGCAGCCCATGGGGGCCGGGGGACTATGGCTACACCTTC.

The CDR3 here is CASSLSSGRNGNEQFF. The CDR3 nucleotides read TGTGCCAGCAGTTTATCCAGCGGGAGAAACGGCAATGAGCAGTTCTTC. The chain couples TRBV28 to TRBJ2-1; 8 positions agree with TRBD2. The ends lost 1 base at V and 6 bases at J; junction bases unmatched: 8. The V gene's germline CDR1 is MDHEN and CDR2 SYDVKM. CDR3 size: 16 residues.

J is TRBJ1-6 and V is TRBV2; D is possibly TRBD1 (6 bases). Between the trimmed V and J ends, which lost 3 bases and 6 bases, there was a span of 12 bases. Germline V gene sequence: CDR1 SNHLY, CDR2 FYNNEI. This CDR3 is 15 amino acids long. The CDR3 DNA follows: TGTGCCAGCAGTGATACCCCAGGGGTTAATTCACCCCTCCACTTT. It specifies CASSDTPGVNSPLHF.

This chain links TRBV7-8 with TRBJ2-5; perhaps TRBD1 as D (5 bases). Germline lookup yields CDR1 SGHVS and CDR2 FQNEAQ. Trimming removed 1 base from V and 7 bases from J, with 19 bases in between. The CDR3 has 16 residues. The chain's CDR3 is CASSLEPRTISGTQYF. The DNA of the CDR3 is TGTGCCAGCAGCTTAGAGCCAAGGACAATCTCAGGGACCCAGTACTTC. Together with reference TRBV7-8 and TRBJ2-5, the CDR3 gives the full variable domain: GAGVSQSPRYKVAKRGQDVALRCDPISGHVSLFWYQQALGQGPEFLTYFQNEAQLDKSGLPSDRFFAERPEGSVSTLKIQRTQQEDSAVYLCASSLEPRTISGTQYFGPGTRLLVL.

Here the CDR3 DNA reads TGTGCCAGCAGCTTAGACCTCAACAATGAGCAGTTCTTC. Translating gives CASSLDLNNEQFF. The V call is TRBV11-2, the J call TRBJ2-1; D ambiguous. The germline V and J ends were trimmed by 0 bases and 5 bases, with 5 bases remaining between them. Germline CDR1 reads SGHAT; CDR2 reads FQNNGV. The CDR3 sequence is 13 residues long.

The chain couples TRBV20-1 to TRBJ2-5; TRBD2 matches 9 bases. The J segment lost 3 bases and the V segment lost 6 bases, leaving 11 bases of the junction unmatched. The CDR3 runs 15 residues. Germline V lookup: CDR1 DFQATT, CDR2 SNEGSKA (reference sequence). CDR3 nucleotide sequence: TGCAGTGCCCGCCCCATTAGCGGGAGTGAAGAGACCCAGTACTTC. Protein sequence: CSARPISGSEETQYF.

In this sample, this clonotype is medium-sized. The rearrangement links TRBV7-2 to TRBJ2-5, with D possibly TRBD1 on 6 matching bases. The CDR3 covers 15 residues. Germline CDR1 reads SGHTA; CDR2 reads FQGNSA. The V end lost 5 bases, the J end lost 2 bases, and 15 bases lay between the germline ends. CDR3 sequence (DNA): TGTGCCAGCAGCCCCGGCGGACAGCCTCAAGAGACCCAGTACTTC. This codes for CASSPGGQPQETQYF.

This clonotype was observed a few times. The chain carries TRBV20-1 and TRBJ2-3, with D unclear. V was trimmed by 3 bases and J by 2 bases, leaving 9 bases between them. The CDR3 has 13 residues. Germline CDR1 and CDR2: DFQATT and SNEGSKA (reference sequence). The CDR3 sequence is CSARWAPTDTQYF. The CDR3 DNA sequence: TGCAGTGCTAGGTGGGCCCCCACAGATACGCAGTATTTT.

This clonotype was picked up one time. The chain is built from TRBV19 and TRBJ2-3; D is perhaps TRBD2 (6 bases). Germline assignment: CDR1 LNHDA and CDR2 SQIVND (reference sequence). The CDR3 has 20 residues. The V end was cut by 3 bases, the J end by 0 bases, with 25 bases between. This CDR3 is CASSITGVSAGWASTDTQYF. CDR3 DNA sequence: TGTGCCAGTAGTATCACTGGAGTGTCGGCGGGGTGGGCTAGCACAGATACGCAGTATTTT.

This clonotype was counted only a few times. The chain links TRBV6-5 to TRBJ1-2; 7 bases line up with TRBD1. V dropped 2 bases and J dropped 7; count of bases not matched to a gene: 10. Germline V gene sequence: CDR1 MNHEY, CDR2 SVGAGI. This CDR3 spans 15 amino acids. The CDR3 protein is CASSYLGGGEAGYTF. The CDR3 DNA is TGTGCCAGCAGTTACCTGGGAGGGGGCGAAGCTGGCTACACCTTC.

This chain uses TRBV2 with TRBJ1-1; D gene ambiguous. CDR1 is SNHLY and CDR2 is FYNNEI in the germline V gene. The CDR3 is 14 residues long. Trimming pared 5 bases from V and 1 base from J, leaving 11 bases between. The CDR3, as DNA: TGTGCCAGCAGTCGTAACCTTGCGAACACTGAAGCTTTCTTT. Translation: CASSRNLANTEAFF.

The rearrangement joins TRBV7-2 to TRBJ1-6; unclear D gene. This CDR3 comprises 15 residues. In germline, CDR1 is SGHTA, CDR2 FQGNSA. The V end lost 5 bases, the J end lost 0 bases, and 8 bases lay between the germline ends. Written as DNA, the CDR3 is TGTGCCAGCAGCCAGACAAGCTCCTATAATTCACCCCTCCACTTT. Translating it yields CASSQTSSYNSPLHF.

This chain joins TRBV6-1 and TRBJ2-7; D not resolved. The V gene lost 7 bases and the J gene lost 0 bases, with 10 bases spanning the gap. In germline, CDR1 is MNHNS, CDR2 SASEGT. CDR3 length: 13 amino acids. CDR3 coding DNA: TGTGCCAGCATGGCAGTTCGCTCCTACGAGCAGTACTTC. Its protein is CASMAVRSYEQYF.